These T cell receptor beta chains were read from a single sample in a study of blood T cell repertoires in COVID-19. Measured with immunoSEQ multiplex PCR; TCRdb has only the in-frame clones, and not every one. Here the sample spans approximately 200,000 clones, 80% to 90% being singletons. Material for sequencing was PBMCs or T cells enriched from blood (not recorded which). The origin of the receptors is a woman in her forties with acute COVID-19. CDR3s include the opening cysteine and the closing phenylalanine or tryptophan. A D gene is named only where the DNA matches it firmly. Expanded clones are given a class, and other clones once, few, many or no size at all.

D | J | size | V | DNA | CDR3
TRBD1 | TRBJ2-7 | NA | TRBV4-1 | TGCGCCAGCAGCCCCTCGGGGACAGGCGACGGTCGGCGTCTCGAGCAGTACTTC | CASSPSGTGDGRRLEQYF
NA | TRBJ2-1 | NA | TRBV2 | TGTGCCAGCAGAGGACTGTCCAGCTCCTACAATGAGCAGTTCTTC | CASRGLSSSYNEQFF
NA | TRBJ2-2 | NA | TRBV19 | TGTGCCAGTAGTATAGGGAGGGGCGGGGCACTGAACACCGGGGAGCTGTTTTTT | CASSIGRGGALNTGELFF
NA | TRBJ1-1 | NA | TRBV28 | TGTGCCAGCAGCCCTGACACAGGGAACACTGAAGCTTTCTTT | CASSPDTGNTEAFF
TRBD2 | TRBJ2-7 | NA | TRBV9 | TGTGCCAGCAGCGCCGGGACTAGCTCACTTGGGGAGCAGTACTTC | CASSAGTSSLGEQYF
TRBD1 | TRBJ2-2 | NA | TRBV2 | TGTGCCAGCAGGGGACAGTCGAACACCGGGGAGCTGTTTTTT | CASRGQSNTGELFF
TRBD2 | TRBJ2-1 | NA | TRBV2 | TGTGCCAGCAGTGAACGGGGGGAAGTCGGACGGGATGAGCAGTTCTTC | CASSERGEVGRDEQFF
TRBD2 | TRBJ2-7 | NA | TRBV3-1/TRBV3-2 | TGTGCCAGCAGCCAGGCAGGTCGGGGGGATCGCGACGAGCAGTACTTC | CASSQAGRGDRDEQYF
NA | TRBJ2-2 | NA | TRBV28 | TGTGCCAGCAGGAACGGAGGCACCGGGGAGCTGTTTTTT | CASRNGGTGELFF
NA | TRBJ2-4 | once | TRBV5-5 | TGTGCCAGCAGCTTGCTCAGGGAAAACATTCAGTACTTC | CASSLLRENIQYF
NA | TRBJ2-7 | NA | TRBV6-5 | TGTGCCAGCAGATCCTCGAGAAACTACGAGCAGTACTTC | CASRSSRNYEQYF
NA | TRBJ2-1 | NA | TRBV5-1 | TGCGCCAGCAGCTTGGAAGGGACTGGAAACAATGAGCAGTTCTTC | CASSLEGTGNNEQFF
TRBD1 | TRBJ1-5 | few | TRBV7-9 | TGTGCCAGCAGCGTGGGACAGGGGCATCAGCCCCAGCATTTT | CASSVGQGHQPQHF
NA | TRBJ1-6 | NA | TRBV19 | TGTGCCAGTAGTATGGCTTATGCAGGGAATTCACCCCTCCACTTT | CASSMAYAGNSPLHF
TRBD2 | TRBJ2-1 | NA | TRBV13 | TGTGCCAGCAGCCCGACCCTCCAGCGGGGGGATTACAATGAGCAGTTCTTC | CASSPTLQRGDYNEQFF
TRBD1 | TRBJ2-6 | NA | TRBV2 | TGTGCCAGCAAAACCGTGGGGCAGGGGGCGGCTGGGGCCAACGTCCTGACTTTC | CASKTVGQGAAGANVLTF
TRBD2 | TRBJ2-3 | NA | TRBV7-9 | TGTGCCAGCAGCTTAGTTTACCTTCGGGAGGAGGTAGATACGCAGTATTTT | CASSLVYLREEVDTQYF
NA | TRBJ2-7 | NA | TRBV7-9 | TGTGCCAGCAGCCGGGACTCCGAGCAGTACTTC | CASSRDSEQYF
NA | TRBJ2-7 | NA | TRBV5-1 | TGCGCCAGCAGCTTCTCTGGGGCGGCCTACGAGCAGTACTTC | CASSFSGAAYEQYF
NA | TRBJ2-7 | NA | TRBV25-1 | TGTGCTAGGGCGGGGCTGTTCGGTTACGAGCAGTACTTC | CARAGLFGYEQYF
NA | TRBJ2-1 | NA | TRBV5-6 | TGTGCCAGCAGCCTCTTGGGAGTAACCTACAATGAGCAGTTCTTC | CASSLLGVTYNEQFF
NA | TRBJ2-5 | NA | TRBV5-4 | TGTGCCAGCAGCCTGGGGCTGGGGCCGCAAGAGACCCAGTACTTC | CASSLGLGPQETQYF
NA | TRBJ2-5 | NA | TRBV18 | TGTGCCAGCTCAAGGGAGTTCCCGCCGGAGACCCAGTACTTC | CASSREFPPETQYF
NA | TRBJ1-4 | NA | TRBV28 | TGTGCCAGCACTGTCGGGGGGGGTGAAAAACTGTTTTTT | CASTVGGGEKLFF
TRBD2 | TRBJ2-5 | NA | TRBV24-1 | TGTGCCACCAGTGCGCTGGGACTAGCGGGGCAAGAGACCCAGTACTTC | CATSALGLAGQETQYF
NA | TRBJ2-6 | NA | TRBV2 | TGTGCCAGCACCCTGACAGGCCCCTCTGGGGCCAACGTCCTGACTTTC | CASTLTGPSGANVLTF
NA | TRBJ1-4 | NA | TRBV28 | TGTGCCAGCAGTAGACCCGCAAGGGGGGGGGAAAAACTGTTTTTT | CASSRPARGGEKLFF
TRBD1 | TRBJ2-5 | NA | TRBV18 | TGTGCCAGCTCACCGCTTGGGACAGGAGAGACCCAGTACTTC | CASSPLGTGETQYF
NA | TRBJ2-7 | NA | TRBV11-2 | TGTGCCAGCAGCTGGGGGACATCTGTAAACTGGGACGAGCAGTACTTC | CASSWGTSVNWDEQYF
NA | TRBJ1-2 | NA | TRBV5-1 | TGCGCCAGCAGCTCGGGGAACTATGGCTACACCTTC | CASSSGNYGYTF
TRBD2 | TRBJ2-1 | NA | TRBV28 | TGTGCCAGCAGCCTACCGGGACTAGGTGGTCCTGGTGACAATGAGCAGTTCTTC | CASSLPGLGGPGDNEQFF
NA | TRBJ2-7 | once | TRBV6-1 | TGTGCCAGCAGTGAAGTATACAGCTCCTACGAGCAGTACTTC | CASSEVYSSYEQYF
TRBD2 | TRBJ2-3 | NA | TRBV27 | TGTGCCAGCAGTCTCCTCCGTTCGAGCGGGGGGGCTCCTACGCAGTATTTT | CASSLLRSSGGAPTQYF
TRBD2 | TRBJ2-1 | NA | TRBV11-3 | TGTGCCAGCAGTCCGAAAAGCGGGGGGGCTAATGGTGAGCAGTTCTTC | CASSPKSGGANGEQFF
NA | TRBJ2-5 | NA | TRBV29-1 | TGCAGCGTTGCCTCTACTGAGACCCAGTACTTC | CSVASTETQYF
TRBD1 | TRBJ1-5 | NA | TRBV6-6 | TGTGCCAGCAGCCTTGACAGGGCTGGCAATCAGCCCCAGCATTTT | CASSLDRAGNQPQHF
NA | TRBJ2-1 | NA | TRBV10-2 | TGCGCCAGCAGTCAGGGGAGCTCCTACAATGAGCAGTTCTTC | CASSQGSSYNEQFF
TRBD1 | TRBJ1-5 | NA | TRBV12-5 | TGTGCTAGTGGTTTGACCCGGGACAGGGGTAATCAGCCCCAGCATTTT | CASGLTRDRGNQPQHF
NA | TRBJ2-3 | NA | TRBV29-1 | TGCAGCGTTGAGGGGACTGGCACAGATACGCAGTATTTT | CSVEGTGTDTQYF
NA | TRBJ1-5 | NA | TRBV6-1 | TGTGCCAGCAGTGATCTCAGGAATAGCAATCAGCCCCAGCATTTT | CASSDLRNSNQPQHF
NA | TRBJ2-1 | NA | TRBV4-2 | TGTGCCAGCAGCGACCCGGCGGGGAGTTACAATGAGCAGTTCTTC | CASSDPAGSYNEQFF
NA | TRBJ2-5 | NA | TRBV6-2/TRBV6-3 | TGTGCCAGCAGTTCCTCCCTTTCGAGGCTCTTGGGAGAGACCCAGTACTTC | CASSSSLSRLLGETQYF
NA | TRBJ2-2 | NA | TRBV11-3 | TGTGCCAGCAGCTCTGGAGGCGGGGAGCTGTTTTTT | CASSSGGGELFF